This is a list of T cell receptor beta chains from one sample in a study of blood T cells in healthy people across ages. TCRdb fed the 5' RACE reads into MiXCR, producing one record per CDR3 protein. The sample has some 320,000 distinct CDR3 sequences; roughly a quarter are singletons. Sequencing used blood. The origin of the receptors is a woman aged 70-85 years in good health. Each CDR3 is given with its conserved first and last residue. D genes are given only for firm matches.

V: TRBV3-1; length: 13; J: TRBJ1-2; D: .; CDR3: CASSQESRRGYTF
V: TRBV18; length: 18; J: TRBJ2-3; D: .; CDR3: CASSPPPFSASPTDAQYF
V: TRBV6-6; length: 15; J: TRBJ2-1; D: .; CDR3: CASSQLISSYNEQFF
V: TRBV7-9; length: 16; J: TRBJ1-4; D: TRBD1; CDR3: CASSLRGQNINEKLFF
V: TRBV29-1; length: 12; J: TRBJ2-1; D: .; CDR3: CSVVFSYNEQFF
V: TRBV20-1; length: 17; J: TRBJ2-1; D: TRBD2; CDR3: CSAKAPGLAVKGNEQFF
V: TRBV12-3/TRBV12-4; length: 15; J: TRBJ1-3; D: .; CDR3: CASSLLQTSGNTIYF
V: TRBV28; length: 12; J: TRBJ1-5; D: .; CDR3: CASNSIDQPQHF
V: TRBV7-2; length: 17; J: TRBJ2-5; D: TRBD2; CDR3: CASSPSRGRAPSETQYF
V: TRBV7-6; length: 17; J: TRBJ2-5; D: TRBD1; CDR3: CASSLAVTGGYEETQYF
V: TRBV7-9; length: 13; J: TRBJ1-1; D: .; CDR3: CASSLFGDAEAFF
V: TRBV2; length: 16; J: TRBJ1-2; D: .; CDR3: CASSTHTDSGLGGYTF
V: TRBV5-1; length: 15; J: TRBJ2-3; D: .; CDR3: CASSLSRPGTDTQYF
V: TRBV3-1; length: 14; J: TRBJ1-6; D: .; CDR3: CASSQGTINSPLHF
V: TRBV4-1; length: 14; J: TRBJ1-2; D: TRBD1; CDR3: CASRPGQTNYGYTF
V: TRBV28; length: 12; J: TRBJ1-1; D: .; CDR3: CASSLLERSAFF
V: TRBV14; length: 12; J: .; D: .; CDR3: CASSQARWEQYF
V: TRBV20-1; length: 10; J: TRBJ2-7; D: .; CDR3: CGARVGPLSF
V: TRBV6-6; length: 13; J: TRBJ1-1; D: .; CDR3: CASKSEGVTEAFF
V: TRBV29-1; length: 11; J: TRBJ1-2; D: .; CDR3: CSALTPGGYTF
V: TRBV5-5; length: 16; J: TRBJ1-4; D: .; CDR3: CASSSGLLQTNEKLFF
V: TRBV18; length: 13; J: TRBJ2-7; D: .; CDR3: CASSPLRAYEQYF
V: TRBV6-5; length: 15; J: TRBJ2-3; D: TRBD2; CDR3: CASSFQTSLTDTQYF
V: TRBV12-3/TRBV12-4; length: 14; J: TRBJ1-1; D: .; CDR3: CASTQRDGRAEAFF
V: TRBV5-1; length: 15; J: TRBJ2-5; D: TRBD1; CDR3: CACSSGQGDQETQYF
V: TRBV7-8; length: 13; J: TRBJ2-2; D: .; CDR3: CASSATVTGELFF
V: TRBV29-1; length: 13; J: TRBJ1-2; D: .; CDR3: CSVVQGPGYGYTF
V: TRBV28; length: 13; J: TRBJ1-3; D: .; CDR3: CASSSSVVNTIYF
V: TRBV6-1; length: 14; J: TRBJ2-7; D: .; CDR3: CASRAAGEISEQYF
V: TRBV20-1; length: 16; J: TRBJ2-1; D: .; CDR3: CSARDGGRSGWDEQFF
V: TRBV4-1; length: 13; J: TRBJ1-1; D: .; CDR3: CASSRGPALGAFF
V: TRBV5-1; length: 17; J: TRBJ2-1; D: TRBD2; CDR3: CASSQTPSGNSYNEQFF
V: TRBV6-5; length: 14; J: TRBJ1-2; D: .; CDR3: CASSSIGQSYGYTF
V: TRBV20-1; length: 14; J: TRBJ2-3; D: .; CDR3: CSAISSTGKDTQYF
V: TRBV28; length: 14; J: TRBJ1-1; D: .; CDR3: CASSLFGGGTEAFF
V: TRBV7-8; length: 14; J: .; D: .; CDR3: CASSHLERVYEQYF